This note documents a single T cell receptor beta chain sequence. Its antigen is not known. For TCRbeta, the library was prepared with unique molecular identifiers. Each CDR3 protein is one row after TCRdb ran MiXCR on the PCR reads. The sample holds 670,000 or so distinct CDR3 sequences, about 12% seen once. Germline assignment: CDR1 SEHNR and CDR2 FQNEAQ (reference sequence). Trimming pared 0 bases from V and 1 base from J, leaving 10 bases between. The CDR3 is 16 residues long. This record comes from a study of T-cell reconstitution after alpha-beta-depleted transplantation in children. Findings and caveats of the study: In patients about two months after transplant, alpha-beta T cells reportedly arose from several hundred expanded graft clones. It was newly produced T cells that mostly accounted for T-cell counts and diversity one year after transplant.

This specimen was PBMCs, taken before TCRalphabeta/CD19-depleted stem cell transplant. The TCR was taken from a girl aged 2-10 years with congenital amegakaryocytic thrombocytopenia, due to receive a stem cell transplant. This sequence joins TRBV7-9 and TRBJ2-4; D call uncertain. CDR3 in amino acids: CASSLAPASAKNIQYF. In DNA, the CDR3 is TGTGCCAGCAGCTTAGCGCCAGCATCGGCCAAAAACATTCAGTACTTC.